The text below deals with one T cell receptor (beta chain). The antigen remains undetermined. The data were taken from a study of cytomegalovirus exposure and HLA in healthy donors. Trimming stripped 0 bases from V and 10 bases from J, with 10 bases between. CDR1 is LGHNT and CDR2 is FRNRAP in the germline V gene. The CDR3 runs to 13 residues. General study points: Earlier findings revealed that most TCR beta V segments proved productive either about 90% or about 30% of the time. Diagnosis of cytomegalovirus status made by the classifier reportedly showed high specificity and sensitivity.

With 60 Vbeta and 13 Jbeta primers, the PCR was carried out. Libraries were prepared by immunoSEQ multiplex PCR; TCRdb keeps only in-frame clonotypes and omits some of them. The table shows around 170,000 clones, with just under 80% occurring only once. This receptor was taken from a woman between 45 and 60 years old in good health and CMV-seropositive. J is TRBJ2-1 and V is TRBV12-5; D gene ambiguous. The sequenced material came from PBMCs. The CDR3 here is CASGLVDNREQFF. DNA of the CDR3: TGTGCTAGTGGTTTGGTAGACAATCGGGAGCAGTTCTTC. The whole variable domain, filled in from reference TRBV12-5 and TRBJ2-1, reads DARVTQTPRHKVTEMGQEVTMRCQPILGHNTVFWYRQTMMQGLELLAYFRNRAPLDDSGMPKDRFSAEMPDATLATLKIQPSEPRDSAVYFCASGLVDNREQFFGPGTRLTVL.